Detailed here is one T cell receptor (beta chain). Its matching antigen is unknown. The junction departs from germline at one end; a sequencing error may be responsible. The CDR3 sequence is 15 residues long. CDR1 SGHNT and CDR2 YYREEE come from the germline V gene (reference sequence). CD45RO/CCR7/CD25/CD127/CD95/CD27 separated CD4+ naive, central memory, regulatory and stem cell-like memory cells by sorting. The entirety of the isolated RNA underwent reverse transcription, so expressed TCRB transcripts were sequenced. The repertoire was sequenced with immunoSEQ multiplex PCR; TCRdb's copy has only in-frame clones and lacks some. The sample lists fewer than 900,000 clones; 17% were seen once. This specimen comes from a study of beta chain features in type 1 diabetes. Whole-study findings and limits: The similarity of naive, central memory and Treg TCRB repertoires appeared greater among patients than among healthy donors. A moderate, significant TCRB CDR3 shortening appeared in type 1 diabetes across four CD4+ subsets.

The TCR sequence derives from a woman under 30 in good health. V usage is TRBV5-4 and J usage is TRBJ2-1; unclear D gene. Input material: naive CD4+ T cells from blood. CDR3 sequence: CASSPGHPSNNEQFF. DNA for the CDR3: TGTGCCAGCAGCCCGGGCCATCCCTCCAACAATGAGCAGTTCTTC.